This T cell receptor beta chain was observed in a study of blood T cell repertoires in COVID-19. The overall study: Italy, Spain and the United States were the sources of the convalescent and acute COVID-19 samples. The analysed material was cDNA or gDNA that came from T cells, B-cell-depleted T cells, or PBMCs.

Seattle patient enrollment occurred during active infection, with longitudinal follow-up thereafter. This clone was seen repeatedly, ten times or more. Original handling: The authors estimated nucleated cell counts from reference gene primer amplification. Clones were sequenced by immunoSEQ multiplex PCR, and TCRdb holds only the in-frame ones, with some missing. V and J calls and clone size are as listed in that table; D and trimming were resolved from the DNA. The repertoire holds fewer than 200,000 clones, with roughly 79% as singletons. The CDR3 is made up of 17 amino acids. Germline lookup yields CDR1 KGHSH and CDR2 LQKENI. The V and J ends lost 5 bases and 0 bases respectively, with 17 bases between them.

V usage is TRBV18 and J usage is TRBJ1-5, with a possible D match to TRBD1 (6 bases). What was sequenced was peripheral blood. The clonotype comes from a woman aged 35 to 49 with COVID-19, enrolled during active disease. CDR3 region: CASSSSGDPYSNQPQHF. The CDR3 DNA reads TGTGCCAGCTCATCTTCAGGGGACCCTTATAGCAATCAGCCCCAGCATTTT.